This T cell receptor (beta chain) was obtained from a study of blood T cell repertoires in COVID-19. Those enrolled, adults aged roughly 18 to 100 years, came from about two dozen US areas. As handled by the study authors: Amplified reference gene primers provided the basis for estimating nucleated cell counts. Data came from immunoSEQ multiplex PCR; TCRdb stores just in-frame clones and leaves some out. Clone size and V and J calls were adopted from that table, with D and trimming inferred from the DNA. The table has roughly 190,000 clones, about 85% seen once. This clonotype was obtained from a woman between 25 and 40 years old who had recovered from COVID-19. The sample comprised PBMCs or T cells enriched from blood (not recorded which).

For the CDR3, the DNA is TGTGCCAGCAGTGACTGGAGCGGCGGCTACAATGAGCAGTTCTTC. It translates to CASSDWSGGYNEQFF. This chain joins TRBV6-4 and TRBJ2-1; weak D call: TRBD2 (5 bases). The CDR3 has 15 amino acids. Trimming removed 1 base at V and 3 bases at J, with 10 bases between. The germline CDR1 and CDR2 sequences are MRHNA and SNTAGT.